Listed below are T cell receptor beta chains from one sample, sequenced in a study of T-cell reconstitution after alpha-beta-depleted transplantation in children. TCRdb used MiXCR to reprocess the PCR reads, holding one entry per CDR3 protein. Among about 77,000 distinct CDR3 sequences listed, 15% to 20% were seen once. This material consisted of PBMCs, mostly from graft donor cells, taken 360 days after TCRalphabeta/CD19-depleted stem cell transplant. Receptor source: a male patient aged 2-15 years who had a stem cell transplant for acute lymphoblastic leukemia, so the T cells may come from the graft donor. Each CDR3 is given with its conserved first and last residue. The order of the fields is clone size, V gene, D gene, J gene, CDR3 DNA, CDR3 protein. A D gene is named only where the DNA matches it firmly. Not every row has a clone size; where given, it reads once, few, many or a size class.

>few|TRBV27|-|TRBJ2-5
TGTGCCAGCAGTTTATCTTCCACTAGGACCCAAGAGACCCAGTACTTC
CASSLSSTRTQETQYF
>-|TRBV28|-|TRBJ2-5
TGTGCCAGCAGACTATCAAGGGAGACCCAGTACTTC
CASRLSRETQYF
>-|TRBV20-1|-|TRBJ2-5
TGCAGTGCTAGAGGCAGTAGAGGAGAGACCCAGTACTTC
CSARGSRGETQYF
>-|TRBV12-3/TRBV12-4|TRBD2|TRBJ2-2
TGTGCCAGCAGTTTAAGAGCGGGAGTTGGCACCGGGGAGCTGTTTTTT
CASSLRAGVGTGELFF
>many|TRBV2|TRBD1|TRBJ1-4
TGTGCCAGCCACGACAGGGAAGAACATGAAAAACTGTTTTTT
CASHDREEHEKLFF
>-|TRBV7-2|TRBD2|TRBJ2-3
TGTGCCAGCAGCTTAGGCGCTAGCGGGAGGGCCGGAGATACGCAGTATTTT
CASSLGASGRAGDTQYF
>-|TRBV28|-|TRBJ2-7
TGTGCCAGCAGTCCAAACAGGGAGCAGTACTTC
CASSPNREQYF
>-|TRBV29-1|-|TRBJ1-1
TGCAGCGCTGAGGGGACTATTCGAGCTTTCTTT
CSAEGTIRAFF
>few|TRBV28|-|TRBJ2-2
TGTGCCAGCAGTTTCATTCAGGGTCCCGGGGAGCTGTTTTTT
CASSFIQGPGELFF
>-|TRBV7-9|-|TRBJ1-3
TGTGCCAGCAGCCGAGCCTCTGGAAACACCATATATTTT
CASSRASGNTIYF
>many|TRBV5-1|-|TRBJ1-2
TGCGCCAGCAGCTTGATGGCCGAAACAGCCCTAGGCTACACCTTC
CASSLMAETALGYTF
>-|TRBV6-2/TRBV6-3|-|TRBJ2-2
TGTGCCAGCAGTTACCTCACGGGTGTCACCGGGGAGCTGTTTTTT
CASSYLTGVTGELFF
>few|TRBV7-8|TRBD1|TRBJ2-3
TGTGCCAGCAGCTTAGACCCGGGACAGGGGTATACGCAGTATTTT
CASSLDPGQGYTQYF
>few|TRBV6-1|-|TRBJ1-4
TGTGCCAGCAGGGAATCGGGGTCTGGAAAACTGTTTTTT
CASRESGSGKLFF
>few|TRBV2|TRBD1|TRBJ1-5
TGTGCCAGCAGAACCGGGACAGGGGGCTGGGGCAATCAGCCCCAGCATTTT
CASRTGTGGWGNQPQHF
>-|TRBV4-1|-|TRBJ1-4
TGCGCCAGCAGCCAACAGGGGTTGGAGGAAAAACTGTTTTTT
CASSQQGLEEKLFF
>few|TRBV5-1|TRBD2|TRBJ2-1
TGCGCCAGCAGCTCGAGGGAGGGCCGGAATGAGCAGTTCTTC
CASSSREGRNEQFF
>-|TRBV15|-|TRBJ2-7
TGTGCCACCAGCAGAGCTGGACTCCGCCCGGGTTACGAGCAGTACTTC
CATSRAGLRPGYEQYF
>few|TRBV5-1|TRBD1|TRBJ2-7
TGCGCCAGCAGGAGAACGGACAGGGGGCATCTCCCAGACTTC
CASRRTDRGHLPDF
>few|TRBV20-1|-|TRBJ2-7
TGCAGTGCCTCGGGAGCCGACTCCTACGAGCAGTACTTC
CSASGADSYEQYF
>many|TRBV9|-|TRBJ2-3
TGTGCCAGCAGCGTAGATTCCAGCACAGATACGCAGTATTTT
CASSVDSSTDTQYF
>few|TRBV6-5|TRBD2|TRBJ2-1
TGTGCCAGCAGTTACCTAGCGGCGATTCGCTCCTACAATGAGCGGTTCTTC
CASSYLAAIRSYNERFF
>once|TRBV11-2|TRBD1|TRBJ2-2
TGTGCCAGCAGATCCGAGAGGACAGGGGGCAGAACCGGGGAGCTGTTTTTT
CASRSERTGGRTGELFF